Listed here are 9 T cell receptor beta chains from one sample, sequenced in a study of T cells in Graves' hyperthyroidism and ophthalmopathy (dated by TCRdb to the late 2010s). The library was obtained by multiplex PCR. The reads were generated on an Illumina HiSeq 2000. The TCR beta CDR3 regions were amplified from RNA transcripts. The TCR CDR3 was subjected to a first round of RT-PCR using the HTBI primer set and the Qiagen OneStep RT-PCR kit. TCRdb's own reprocessing of the public reads used fastp at Q25 and MiXCR and kept productive beta chains. Records with the same CDR3 protein are collapsed into one entry carrying the most frequent genes and DNA. Across this sample there are fewer than 300,000 distinct CDR3 sequences, with around a quarter seen only once. The biggest ten clones account for more than 25% of the sample. Sequences were obtained from blood. The receptors come from a man in his forties or fifties with Graves' hyperthyroidism that later progressed to Graves' ophthalmopathy.

Many counts were recorded for this clonotype. This sequence joins TRBV2 and TRBJ2-5; D gene ambiguous. The V end lost 6 bases, the J end lost 1 base, and 12 bases lay between the germline ends. Germline values: CDR1 SNHLY, CDR2 FYNNEI. CDR3 length: 14 amino acids. The CDR3, as DNA: TGTGCCAGCAGAGGTAGACGGACCCAAGAGACCCAGTACTTC. Translated: CASRGRRTQETQYF.

This clonotype has a handful of counts. The J gene is TRBJ1-2, the V gene TRBV7-9, with D possibly TRBD1 on 6 matching bases. The germline V gene has CDR1 SEHNR and CDR2 FQNEAQ (reference sequence). The V and J ends lost 5 bases and 0 bases respectively, with 13 bases between them. The CDR3 has 15 residues. The CDR3 reads CASSPQQGSNYGYTF. CDR3 coding DNA: TGTGCCAGCAGCCCACAACAGGGCTCTAACTATGGCTACACCTTC.

This clonotype has at least ten counts. V is TRBV5-1 and J is TRBJ2-7, with D tentatively TRBD2 (5 bases). Germline lookup yields CDR1 SGHRS and CDR2 YFSETQ. The CDR3 totals 13 residues. Trimming removed 5 bases at V and 1 base at J, with 10 bases between. The CDR3 DNA sequence: TGCGCCAGCAGAGCGGAAGAATCCTACGAGCAGTACTTC. Its translation is CASRAEESYEQYF.

This clonotype was observed many times. CDR3 protein: CASSHRTSGGIYHIQYF. The CDR3 DNA reads as TGTGCCAGCAGTCACCGGACTAGCGGGGGGATCTACCACATTCAGTACTTC. The rearrangement uses TRBV12-3 or TRBV12-4 and TRBJ2-4; 14 bases line up with TRBD2. The CDR3 consists of 17 residues. The ends lost 5 bases at V and 8 bases at J; junction bases unmatched: 11.

This clonotype appeared many times. The chain recombines TRBV20-1 with TRBJ2-7; the match to TRBD2 covers 7 bases. V lost 6 bases to trimming and J lost 0 bases; unmatched junction nucleotides: 8. Per germline, CDR1 DFQATT and CDR2 SNEGSKA (reference sequence). This CDR3 region has 14 residues. The CDR3 bases are TGCAGTGCCACGACTAGCCGGGCCTCCTACGAGCAGTACTTC. This translates into CSATTSRASYEQYF.

Ten or more counts support this clonotype. This chain connects TRBV19 to TRBJ2-7; 9 bases agree with TRBD1. The V segment lost 3 bases and the J segment 4 bases; nucleotides outside the gene matches: 4. The length of the CDR3 is 14 residues. The V gene's germline CDR1 is LNHDA and CDR2 SQIVND (reference sequence). In DNA, the CDR3 is TGTGCCAGTAGTATTACAGGGGGCTCTTACGAGCAGTACTTC. Protein: CASSITGGSYEQYF.

The sample holds many counts of this clonotype. The chain couples TRBV5-1 to TRBJ2-5; 7 nucleotides agree with TRBD1. V shed 3 bases, J shed 14 bases, and the junction held 10 bases outside the gene matches. The CDR3 has 12 amino acids. CDR1 is SGHRS and CDR2 is YFSETQ in the germline V gene. CDR3 sequence: CASSSGTALHYF. The CDR3 DNA is TGCGCCAGCAGCTCCGGGACAGCTTTACATTACTTC.

This clonotype was counted once. The chain links TRBV6-2 or TRBV6-3 to TRBJ2-2; 8 bases align to TRBD1. J gave up 1 base and V 7 bases, and 5 bases lay outside the gene matches. Per germline, CDR1 MNHEY and CDR2 SVGEGT. CDR3 length equals 15 residues. CDR3 in DNA: TGTGCCAGCACTCGGACAGGGTTGAACACCGGGGAGCTGTTTTTT. Protein product: CASTRTGLNTGELFF.

This clonotype was seen repeatedly, ten times or more. This chain connects TRBV6-2 or TRBV6-3 to TRBJ1-1; 12 bases are shared with TRBD1. The length of the CDR3 is 16 residues. Germline values: CDR1 MNHEY, CDR2 SVGEGT. J was trimmed by 5 bases and V by 4 bases; bases with no gene match: 8. The CDR3 DNA follows: TGTGCCAGCAGTTCCCCGGGGGACAGGGGGCGGACTGAAGCTTTCTTT. It specifies CASSSPGDRGRTEAFF.